Detailed here is one T cell receptor (beta chain). The entry originates in a study of patients and donors after allogeneic stem cell transplantation. TCRdb re-derived calls from the RT-PCR reads in MiXCR, one entry per CDR3 protein. This table has more than 850,000 distinct CDR3 sequences, roughly 17% appearing once. The source is a human donor who was either an allogeneic HSCT recipient or a stem cell or donor lymphocyte infusion donor (not recorded which). It is not recorded whose cells these are; they may come from a transplant donor. Sequenced material: blood, either unsorted or a sorted T cell fraction (not recorded which).

The CDR3: CASSPPYEPGNEQFF. The DNA for the CDR3 is TGTGCCAGCAGCCCCCCCTATGAGCCGGGCAATGAGCAGTTCTTC. This rearrangement joins TRBV7-9 to TRBJ2-1; D is unclear. The CDR3 is made up of 15 amino acids. Germline V CDR1 and CDR2: SEHNR, FQNEAQ (reference sequence). Trimming took off 5 bases at V and 6 bases at J, with 17 bases between the two ends.